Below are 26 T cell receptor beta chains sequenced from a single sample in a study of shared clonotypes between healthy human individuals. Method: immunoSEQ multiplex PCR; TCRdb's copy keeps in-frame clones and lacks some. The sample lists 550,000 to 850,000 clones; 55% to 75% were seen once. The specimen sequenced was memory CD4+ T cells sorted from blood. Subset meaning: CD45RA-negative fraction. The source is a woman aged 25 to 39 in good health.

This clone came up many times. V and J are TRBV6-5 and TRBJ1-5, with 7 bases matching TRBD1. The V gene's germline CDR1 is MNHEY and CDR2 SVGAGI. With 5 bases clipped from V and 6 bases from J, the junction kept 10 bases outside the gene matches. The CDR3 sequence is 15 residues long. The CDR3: CASSPDRAAGQPQHF. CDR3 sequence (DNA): TGTGCCAGCAGTCCTGACAGGGCAGCCGGTCAGCCCCAGCATTTT.

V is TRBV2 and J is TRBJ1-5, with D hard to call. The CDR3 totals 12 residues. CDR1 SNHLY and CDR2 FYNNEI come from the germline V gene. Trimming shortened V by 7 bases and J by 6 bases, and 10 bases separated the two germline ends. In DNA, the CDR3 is TGTGCCAGCACCGGGGAGGCTCAGCCCCAGCATTTT. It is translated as CASTGEAQPQHF.

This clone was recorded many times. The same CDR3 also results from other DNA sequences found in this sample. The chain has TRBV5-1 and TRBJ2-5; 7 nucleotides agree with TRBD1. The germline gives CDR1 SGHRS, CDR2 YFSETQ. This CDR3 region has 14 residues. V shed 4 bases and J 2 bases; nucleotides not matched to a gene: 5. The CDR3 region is CASSPGTEQETQYF. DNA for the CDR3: TGCGCCAGCAGCCCTGGGACAGAGCAAGAGACCCAGTACTTC.

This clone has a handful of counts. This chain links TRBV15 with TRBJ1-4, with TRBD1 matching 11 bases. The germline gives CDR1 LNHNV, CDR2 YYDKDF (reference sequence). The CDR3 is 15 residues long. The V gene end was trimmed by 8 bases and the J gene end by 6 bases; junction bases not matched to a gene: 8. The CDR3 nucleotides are TGTGCCACCGGCGGGGACAGGGGGTTAGATGAAAAACTGTTTTTT. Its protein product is CATGGDRGLDEKLFF.

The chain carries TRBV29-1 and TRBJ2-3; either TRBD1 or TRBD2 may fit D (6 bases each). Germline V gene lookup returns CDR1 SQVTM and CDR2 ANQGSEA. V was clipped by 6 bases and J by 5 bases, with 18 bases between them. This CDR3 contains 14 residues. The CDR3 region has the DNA TGCAGCGTGGGTGGCGCGGAGGGGGTAGATACGCAGTATTTT. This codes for CSVGGAEGVDTQYF.

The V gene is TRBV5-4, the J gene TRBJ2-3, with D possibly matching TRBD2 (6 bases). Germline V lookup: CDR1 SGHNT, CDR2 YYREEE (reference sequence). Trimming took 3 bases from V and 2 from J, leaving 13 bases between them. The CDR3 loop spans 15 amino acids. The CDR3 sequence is CASSSSASDTDTQYF. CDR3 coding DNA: TGTGCCAGCAGCTCCTCGGCTAGCGACACAGATACGCAGTATTTT.

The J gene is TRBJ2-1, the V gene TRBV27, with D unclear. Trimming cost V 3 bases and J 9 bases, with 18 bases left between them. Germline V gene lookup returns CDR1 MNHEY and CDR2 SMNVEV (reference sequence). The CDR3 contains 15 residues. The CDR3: CASSLGRRLVIEQFF. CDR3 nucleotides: TGTGCCAGCAGTTTGGGCCGTCGGCTGGTGATTGAGCAGTTCTTC.

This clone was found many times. The CDR3 spells CASRGLAGHNEQFF. Written as DNA, the CDR3 is TGTGCCAGCAGGGGACTAGCGGGCCACAATGAGCAGTTCTTC. V and J are TRBV28 and TRBJ2-1, with TRBD2 identical over 12 bases. Germline values: CDR1 MDHEN, CDR2 SYDVKM. Germline trimming cut 6 bases from V and 5 bases from J; bases unmatched to any gene: 2. The CDR3 is 14 amino acids.

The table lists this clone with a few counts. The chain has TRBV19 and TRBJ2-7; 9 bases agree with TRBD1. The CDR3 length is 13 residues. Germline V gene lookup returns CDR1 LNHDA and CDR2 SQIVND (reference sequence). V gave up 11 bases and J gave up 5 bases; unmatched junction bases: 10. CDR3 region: CAGVGTGRNEQYF. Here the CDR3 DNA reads TGTGCCGGTGTAGGGACAGGGAGGAACGAGCAGTACTTC. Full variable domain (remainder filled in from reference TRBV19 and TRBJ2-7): DGGITQSPKYLFRKEGQNVTLSCEQNLNHDAMYWYRQDPGQGLRLIYYSQIVNDFQKGDIAEGYSVSREKKESFPLTVTSAQKNPTAFYLCAGVGTGRNEQYFGPGTRLTVT.

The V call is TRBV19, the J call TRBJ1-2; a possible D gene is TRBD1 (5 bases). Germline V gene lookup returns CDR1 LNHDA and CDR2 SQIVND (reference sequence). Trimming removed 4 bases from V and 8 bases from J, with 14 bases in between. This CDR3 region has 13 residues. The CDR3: CASSTNWDSGYTF. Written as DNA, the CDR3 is TGTGCCAGTAGTACCAACTGGGACTCGGGCTACACCTTC. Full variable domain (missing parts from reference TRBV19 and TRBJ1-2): DGGITQSPKYLFRKEGQNVTLSCEQNLNHDAMYWYRQDPGQGLRLIYYSQIVNDFQKGDIAEGYSVSREKKESFPLTVTSAQKNPTAFYLCASSTNWDSGYTFGSGTRLTVV.

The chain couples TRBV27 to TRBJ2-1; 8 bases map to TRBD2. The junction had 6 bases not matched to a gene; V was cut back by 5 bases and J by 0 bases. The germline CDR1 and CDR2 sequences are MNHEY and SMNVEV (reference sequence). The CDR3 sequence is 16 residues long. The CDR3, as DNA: TGTGCCAGCAGTCTAGACGGGACTAGCTCCTACAATGAGCAGTTCTTC. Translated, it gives CASSLDGTSSYNEQFF.

The CDR3 DNA sequence: TGCGCCAGCAGCCCGACCGCTGGTAGCAATCAGCCCCAGCATTTT. Translating gives CASSPTAGSNQPQHF. The gene calls are TRBV10-2 and TRBJ1-5; no firm D call. Germline values: CDR1 WSHSY, CDR2 SAAADI. The CDR3 runs to 15 residues. Trimming pared 6 bases from V and 0 bases from J, leaving 12 bases between.

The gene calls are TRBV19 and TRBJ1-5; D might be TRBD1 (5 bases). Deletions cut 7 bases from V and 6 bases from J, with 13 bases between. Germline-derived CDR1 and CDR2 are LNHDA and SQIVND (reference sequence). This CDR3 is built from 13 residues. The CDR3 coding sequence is TGTGCCAGTATGGGGGGGGAACTTCAGCCCCAGCATTTT. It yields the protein CASMGGELQPQHF.

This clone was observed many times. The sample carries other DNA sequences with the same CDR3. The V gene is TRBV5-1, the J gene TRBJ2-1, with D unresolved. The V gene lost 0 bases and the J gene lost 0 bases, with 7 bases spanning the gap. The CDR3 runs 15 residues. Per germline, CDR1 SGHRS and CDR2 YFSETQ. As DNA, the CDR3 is TGCGCCAGCAGCTTGGACGTTAGCTCCTACAATGAGCAGTTCTTC. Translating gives CASSLDVSSYNEQFF.

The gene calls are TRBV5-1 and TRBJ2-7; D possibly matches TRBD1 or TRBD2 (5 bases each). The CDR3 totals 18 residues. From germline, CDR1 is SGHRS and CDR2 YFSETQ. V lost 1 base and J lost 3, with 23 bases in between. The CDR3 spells CASSLWGSGGRLVYEQYF. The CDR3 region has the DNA TGCGCCAGCAGCTTGTGGGGGAGTGGCGGCCGACTCGTCTACGAGCAGTACTTC.

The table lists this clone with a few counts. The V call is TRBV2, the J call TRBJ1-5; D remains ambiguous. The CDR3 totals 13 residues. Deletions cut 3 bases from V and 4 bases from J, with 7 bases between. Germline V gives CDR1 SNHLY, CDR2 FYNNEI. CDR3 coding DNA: TGTGCCAGCAGTGATCAGAGAAATCAGCCCCAGCATTTT. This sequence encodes CASSDQRNQPQHF.

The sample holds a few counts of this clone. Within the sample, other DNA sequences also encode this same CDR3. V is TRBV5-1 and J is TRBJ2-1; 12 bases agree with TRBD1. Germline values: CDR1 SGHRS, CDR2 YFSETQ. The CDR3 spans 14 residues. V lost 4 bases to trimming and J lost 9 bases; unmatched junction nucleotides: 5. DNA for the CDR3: TGCGCCAGCAGCCCGGGGACAGGGGGCGTTGAGCAGTTCTTC. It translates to CASSPGTGGVEQFF.

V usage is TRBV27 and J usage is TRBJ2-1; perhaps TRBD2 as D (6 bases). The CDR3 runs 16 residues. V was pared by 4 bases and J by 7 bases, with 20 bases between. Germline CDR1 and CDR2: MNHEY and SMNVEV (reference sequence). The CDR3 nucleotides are TGTGCCAGCAGTTCCTGGGGCGGGAAGGCAACGAATGAGCAGTTCTTC. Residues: CASSSWGGKATNEQFF.

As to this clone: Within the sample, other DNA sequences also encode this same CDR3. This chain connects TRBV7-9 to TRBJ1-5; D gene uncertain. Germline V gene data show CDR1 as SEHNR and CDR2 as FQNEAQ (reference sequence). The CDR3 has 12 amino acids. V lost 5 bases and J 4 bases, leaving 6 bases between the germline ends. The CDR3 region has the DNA TGTGCCAGCAGCCGGGGAAATCAGCCCCAGCATTTT. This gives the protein CASSRGNQPQHF.

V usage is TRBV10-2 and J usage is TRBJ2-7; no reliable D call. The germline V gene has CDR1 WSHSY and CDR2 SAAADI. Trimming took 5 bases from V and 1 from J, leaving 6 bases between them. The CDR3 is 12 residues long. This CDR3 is CASSPDSYEQYF. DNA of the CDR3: TGCGCCAGCAGTCCTGATTCCTACGAGCAGTACTTC.

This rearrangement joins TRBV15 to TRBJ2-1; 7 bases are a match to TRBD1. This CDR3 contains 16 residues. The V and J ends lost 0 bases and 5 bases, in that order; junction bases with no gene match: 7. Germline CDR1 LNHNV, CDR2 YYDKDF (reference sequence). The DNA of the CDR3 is TGTGCCACCAGCAGAGAGGTAGGACAGGACCACAATGAGCAGTTCTTC. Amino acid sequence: CATSREVGQDHNEQFF.

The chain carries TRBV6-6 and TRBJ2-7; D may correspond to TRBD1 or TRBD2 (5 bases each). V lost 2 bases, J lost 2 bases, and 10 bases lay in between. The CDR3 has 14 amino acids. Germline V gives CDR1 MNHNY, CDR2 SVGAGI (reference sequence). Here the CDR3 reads CASSYDGDPYEQYF. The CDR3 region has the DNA TGTGCCAGCAGTTACGATGGGGACCCCTACGAGCAGTACTTC.

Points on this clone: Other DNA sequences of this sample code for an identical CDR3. CDR3 sequence (DNA): TGCGCCAGCAGCCTGGGACAGCTTAGCTCCTACAATGAGCAGTTCTTC. Translation gives CASSLGQLSSYNEQFF. V and J are TRBV5-1 and TRBJ2-1; 7 positions agree with TRBD1. V was clipped by 4 bases and J by 0 bases; unmatched bases: 7. The CDR3 totals 16 residues. Germline V gives CDR1 SGHRS, CDR2 YFSETQ.

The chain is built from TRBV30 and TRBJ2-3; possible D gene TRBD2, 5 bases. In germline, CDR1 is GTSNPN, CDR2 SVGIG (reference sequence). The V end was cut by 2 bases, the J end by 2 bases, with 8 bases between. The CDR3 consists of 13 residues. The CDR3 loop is CAWSLGITDTQYF. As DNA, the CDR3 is TGTGCCTGGAGTCTCGGGATCACAGATACGCAGTATTTT.

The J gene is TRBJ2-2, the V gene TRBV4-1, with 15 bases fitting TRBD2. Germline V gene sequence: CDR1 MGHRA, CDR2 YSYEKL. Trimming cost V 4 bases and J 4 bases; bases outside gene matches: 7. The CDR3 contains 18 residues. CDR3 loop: CASSRGLAGGPSTGELFF. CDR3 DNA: TGCGCCAGCAGCCGTGGACTAGCGGGAGGGCCGAGCACCGGGGAGCTGTTTTTT.

CDR3 sequence: CASSYSAGRQETQYF. The CDR3 nucleotides read TGTGCCAGCAGTTACTCGGCAGGGAGACAAGAGACCCAGTACTTC. V gene TRBV6-6 combines with J gene TRBJ2-5; D is perhaps TRBD1 or TRBD2 (5 bases each). The CDR3 consists of 15 residues. Germline CDR1 is MNHNY and CDR2 is SVGAGI (reference sequence). V shed 0 bases and J shed 2 bases, with 10 bases lying between them.